The 22 T cell receptor beta chains in this list originate from one sample, sequenced in a study of blood T cell repertoires in COVID-19. The assay was immunoSEQ multiplex PCR, and TCRdb's table has in-frame clones only and misses some. The data show about 120,000 clones, around 89% seen once. The material sequenced was peripheral blood. The receptors here all came from a woman aged 55-70 years with COVID-19, enrolled during active disease.

V and J are TRBV7-8 and TRBJ1-5; 8 bases agree with TRBD1. The CDR3 sequence is 15 residues long. The V gene's germline CDR1 is SGHVS and CDR2 FQNEAQ. Trimming at V came to 1 base and at J to 6 bases, leaving 5 bases not matched to a gene. CDR3 coding DNA: TGTGCCAGCAGCTTAGGGACAGGGTATCTTCAGCCCCAGCATTTT. Protein sequence: CASSLGTGYLQPQHF.

The chain recombines TRBV27 with TRBJ1-5; D might be TRBD1 (5 bases). The CDR3 loop spans 15 amino acids. Germline V lookup: CDR1 MNHEY, CDR2 SMNVEV (reference sequence). Trimming cost V 2 bases and J 6 bases, with 14 bases left between them. This CDR3 reads CASSLRVQGGQPQHF. CDR3 nucleotides: TGTGCCAGCAGTTTAAGGGTTCAGGGTGGTCAGCCCCAGCATTTT.

This chain links TRBV7-8 with TRBJ1-5; the match to TRBD1 covers 7 bases. The CDR3 has 16 residues. V lost 5 bases to trimming and J lost 0 bases; unmatched junction nucleotides: 7. Germline lookup yields CDR1 SGHVS and CDR2 FQNEAQ. The CDR3 sequence: CASSLRQGHSNQPQHF. In DNA form, the CDR3 reads TGTGCCAGCAGCCTCCGACAGGGCCATAGCAATCAGCCCCAGCATTTT.

The CDR3 loop reads CASSPELTSGGANEQYF. The CDR3 coding sequence is TGTGCCAGCAGCCCCGAATTGACTAGCGGGGGGGCTAACGAGCAGTACTTC. The chain links TRBV11-2 to TRBJ2-7, with 14 positions matching TRBD2. The J segment lost 5 bases and the V segment lost 5 bases, leaving 11 bases of the junction unmatched. Looked up from germline, CDR1 is SGHAT and CDR2 is FQNNGV. The CDR3 contains 17 residues.

The V call is TRBV7-2, the J call TRBJ2-1, with 8 bases identical to TRBD2. The CDR3 runs 17 residues. V shed 1 base and J 1 base; nucleotides not matched to a gene: 6. CDR1 SGHTA and CDR2 FQGNSA come from the germline V gene. CDR3 region: CASSLDGSGVSYNEQFF. The CDR3 DNA sequence: TGTGCCAGCAGCTTAGATGGTAGCGGGGTTTCCTACAATGAGCAGTTCTTC.

The chain combines TRBV30 with TRBJ1-2; maybe TRBD1 (5 bases). The CDR3 spans 15 residues. CDR1 and CDR2 (germline): GTSNPN, SVGIG (reference sequence). V was cut by 1 base and J by 4 bases, with 16 bases left in between. CDR3 in DNA: TGTGCCTGGAGTGCCTACGCAGGGTTGGGCTATGGCTACACCTTC. Amino acids: CAWSAYAGLGYGYTF. Drawing the rest from reference TRBV30 and TRBJ1-2, the complete variable domain is SQTIHQWPATLVQPVGSPLSLECTVEGTSNPNLYWYRQAAGRGLQLLFYSVGIGQISSEVPQNLSASRPQDRQFILSSKKLLLSDSGFYLCAWSAYAGLGYGYTFGSGTRLTVV.

The gene calls are TRBV11-2 and TRBJ1-1, with unresolved D. The V gene's germline CDR1 is SGHAT and CDR2 FQNNGV. The CDR3 sequence is 14 residues long. Trimming took 6 bases from V and 4 from J, leaving 15 bases between them. CDR3 region: CASRLGLPGTEAFF. The CDR3 DNA reads TGTGCCAGCAGGCTCGGACTCCCGGGCACTGAAGCTTTCTTT.

The V gene is TRBV11-2, the J gene TRBJ2-5; 9 bases map to TRBD2. The CDR3 is made up of 16 amino acids. Germline V gene data show CDR1 as SGHAT and CDR2 as FQNNGV. The V gene end was trimmed by 3 bases and the J gene end by 0 bases; junction bases not matched to a gene: 5. Here the CDR3 DNA reads TGTGCCAGCAGCTTGGGTGCGGGGGGGAACCAAGAGACCCAGTACTTC. This translates into CASSLGAGGNQETQYF.

V and J are TRBV19 and TRBJ2-2; D is possibly TRBD1 (5 bases). V dropped 6 bases and J dropped 4 bases, with 15 bases sitting between them. Germline assignment: CDR1 LNHDA and CDR2 SQIVND (reference sequence). This CDR3 region has 15 residues. The CDR3 here is CASRLGPLSTGELFF. In nucleotides, the CDR3 is TGTGCCAGTAGACTGGGGCCACTGTCCACCGGGGAGCTGTTTTTT.

V and J are TRBV3-1 (or the pseudogene TRBV3-2) and TRBJ1-3, with D unclear. The V and J ends lost 1 base and 3 bases respectively, with 7 bases between them. Germline loops: CDR1 LGHDT, CDR2 YNNKEL (reference sequence). CDR3 size: 14 residues. The CDR3 loop is CASSQGKSGNTIYF. The CDR3 DNA follows: TGTGCCAGCAGCCAAGGTAAGAGTGGAAACACCATATATTTT.

The chain joins TRBV9 to TRBJ1-4, with TRBD1 matching over 8 bases. Germline V CDR1 and CDR2: SGDLS, YYNGEE. The trim removed 0 bases at V and 5 bases at J, leaving 0 bases unmatched. The CDR3 is 14 amino acids. The CDR3 coding sequence is TGTGCCAGCAGCGTAGGGACAGGGAATGAAAAACTGTTTTTT. Translated, it gives CASSVGTGNEKLFF.

The V call is TRBV7-2, the J call TRBJ1-5, with TRBD1 identical over 7 bases. There are 15 residues in the CDR3. V lost 0 bases, J lost 5 bases, and 4 bases stayed unmatched. Germline V gene sequence: CDR1 SGHTA, CDR2 FQGNSA. CDR3 sequence: CASSLARRGDQPQHF. In DNA, the CDR3 is TGTGCCAGCAGCTTAGCGCGCAGGGGGGATCAGCCCCAGCATTTT.

The rearrangement links TRBV15 to TRBJ2-5, with 7 bases matching TRBD1. The V segment lost 5 bases and the J segment 4 bases; nucleotides outside the gene matches: 4. In germline, CDR1 is LNHNV, CDR2 YYDKDF (reference sequence). This CDR3 has 13 residues. The CDR3 DNA follows: TGTGCCACCAGCCGGGACAGTCGAGAGACCCAGTACTTC. Residues: CATSRDSRETQYF. Complete variable domain (other parts from reference TRBV15 and TRBJ2-5): DAMVIQNPRYQVTQFGKPVTLSCSQTLNHNVMYWYQQKSSQAPKLLFHYYDKDFNNEADTPDNFQSRRPNTSFCFLDIRSPGLGDTAMYLCATSRDSRETQYFGPGTRLLVL.

The chain employs TRBV11-2 and TRBJ1-5; D gene unclear. The CDR3 totals 15 residues. The germline V gene has CDR1 SGHAT and CDR2 FQNNGV. Trimming took 1 base from V and 0 from J, leaving 7 bases between them. CDR3 DNA sequence: TGTGCCAGCAGCTTAGGGAGAAATAGCAATCAGCCCCAGCATTTT. Translation: CASSLGRNSNQPQHF.

The V gene is TRBV5-6, the J gene TRBJ1-2, with 7 bases matching TRBD1. J was trimmed by 10 bases and V by 3 bases; bases with no gene match: 9. CDR1 is SGHDT and CDR2 is YYEEEE in the germline V gene. The CDR3 consists of 13 residues. In nucleotides, the CDR3 is TGTGCCAGCAGCTCCTCACGACAGGGTTACTACACCTTC. As protein: CASSSSRQGYYTF.

This clone appeared many times. This chain links TRBV7-9 with TRBJ2-2; 7 nucleotides line up with TRBD1. V lost 4 bases and J lost 5; bases outside the gene matches: 10. The CDR3 is 16 residues long. The germline CDR1 and CDR2 sequences are SEHNR and FQNEAQ (reference sequence). CDR3 sequence (DNA): TGTGCCAGCAGCTCCAAAGGGGGCAGACCAACCGGGGAGCTGTTTTTT. It yields the protein CASSSKGGRPTGELFF.

The V and J genes are TRBV15 and TRBJ2-5; 11 positions agree with TRBD1. The germline V gene has CDR1 LNHNV and CDR2 YYDKDF (reference sequence). This CDR3 is built from 16 residues. Trimming cost V 4 bases and J 2 bases; bases outside gene matches: 6. CDR3 region: CATSIRTGGLQETQYF. CDR3 bases: TGTGCCACCAGCATCAGGACAGGGGGCCTACAAGAGACCCAGTACTTC.

V and J are TRBV10-3 and TRBJ2-7, with 10 positions matching TRBD1. Trimming cost V 0 bases and J 2 bases; bases outside gene matches: 4. The CDR3 has 16 residues. Germline values: CDR1 ENHRY, CDR2 SYGVKD. The CDR3 region is CAISESPGQGTYEQYF. The CDR3 bases are TGTGCCATCAGTGAGTCGCCGGGACAGGGGACCTACGAGCAGTACTTC.

This sequence joins TRBV19 and TRBJ2-7; 11 bases agree with TRBD1. This CDR3 has 14 residues. Losses at the gene ends were 5 bases for V and 3 bases for J; bases not matched to a gene: 3. CDR1 is LNHDA and CDR2 is SQIVND in the germline V gene (reference sequence). As DNA, the CDR3 is TGTGCCAGTAGTCCCGGGACAGGGGGCTACGAGCAGTACTTC. It yields the protein CASSPGTGGYEQYF.

The V and J genes are TRBV5-5 and TRBJ1-5; D is ambiguous. V was trimmed by 6 bases and J by 3 bases, leaving 22 bases between them. Germline-derived CDR1 and CDR2 are SGHKS and YYEKEE (reference sequence). The CDR3 length is 17 residues. The CDR3 DNA sequence: TGTGCCAGCACCACCGCCGGGCCCCGAGGGTTCAATCAGCCCCAGCATTTT. It encodes CASTTAGPRGFNQPQHF. The full variable domain, with the rest looked up from reference TRBV5-5 and TRBJ1-5, is DAGVTQSPTHLIKTRGQQVTLRCSPISGHKSVSWYQQVLGQGPQFIFQYYEKEERGRGNFPDRFSARQFPNYSSELNVNALLLGDSALYLCASTTAGPRGFNQPQHFGDGTRLSIL.

The V call is TRBV7-6, the J call TRBJ1-2; D not certain. CDR3 length: 15 residues. Deletions cut 0 bases from V and 0 bases from J, with 8 bases between. The germline V gene has CDR1 SGHVS and CDR2 FNYEAQ. CDR3 DNA: TGTGCCAGCAGCTTAGCGGCAGAAGCTAACTATGGCTACACCTTC. This sequence encodes CASSLAAEANYGYTF.

The rearrangement uses TRBV6-5 and TRBJ1-5; TRBD1 is a possible D gene (6 bases). Looked up from germline, CDR1 is MNHEY and CDR2 is SVGAGI. Trimming pared 5 bases from V and 2 bases from J, leaving 13 bases between. The CDR3 has 15 amino acids. CDR3 region: CASSPPGQRNQPQHF. DNA for the CDR3: TGTGCCAGCAGTCCCCCCGGACAGCGCAATCAGCCCCAGCATTTT.